This TCR beta chain was sequenced during a study of monozygotic twins with cystic fibrosis. CDR1 and CDR2 from the germline V gene are MNHEY and SMNVEV (reference sequence). The CDR3 spans 14 residues. V lost 6 bases to trimming and J lost 4 bases, with 15 bases between them. Clones were read by immunoSEQ multiplex PCR, and TCRdb kept only the in-frame ones, dropping some. The sample consists of some 33,000 clones, 80% to 95% of them appearing once. The receptor was isolated from a boy under 10 years old with cystic fibrosis. V and J are TRBV27 and TRBJ2-5; possible D gene TRBD1, 6 bases. Input material: blood. The chain's CDR3 is CASSFRGPRETQYF. The CDR3 DNA sequence: TGTGCCAGCAGCTTCAGGGGACCCAGAGAGACCCAGTACTTC.